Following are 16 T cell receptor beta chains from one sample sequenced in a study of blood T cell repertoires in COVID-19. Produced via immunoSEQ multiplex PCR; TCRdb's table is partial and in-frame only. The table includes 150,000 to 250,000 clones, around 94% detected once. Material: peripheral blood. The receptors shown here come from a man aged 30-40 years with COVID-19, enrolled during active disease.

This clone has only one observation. The CDR3 protein is CASTQTGNTGELFF. For the CDR3, the DNA is TGTGCCAGCACCCAAACAGGGAACACCGGGGAGCTGTTTTTT. The chain couples TRBV11-2 to TRBJ2-2, with TRBD1 as a possible D gene (5 bases). The CDR3 length is 14 residues. Per the germline V gene, CDR1 is SGHAT and CDR2 is FQNNGV. V was clipped by 7 bases and J by 1 base, with 10 bases between them.

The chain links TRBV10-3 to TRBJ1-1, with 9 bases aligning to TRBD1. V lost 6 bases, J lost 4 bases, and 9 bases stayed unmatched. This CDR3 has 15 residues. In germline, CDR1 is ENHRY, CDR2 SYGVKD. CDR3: CAIRAGTGRSTEAFF. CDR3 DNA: TGTGCCATCAGGGCGGGGACAGGGAGGAGCACTGAAGCTTTCTTT.

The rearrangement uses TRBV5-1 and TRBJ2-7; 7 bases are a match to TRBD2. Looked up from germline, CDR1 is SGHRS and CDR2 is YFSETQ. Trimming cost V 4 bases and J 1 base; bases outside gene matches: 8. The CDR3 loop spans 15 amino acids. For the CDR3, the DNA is TGCGCCAGCAGCCTACACTGGGGGGGATCCTACGAGCAGTACTTC. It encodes CASSLHWGGSYEQYF.

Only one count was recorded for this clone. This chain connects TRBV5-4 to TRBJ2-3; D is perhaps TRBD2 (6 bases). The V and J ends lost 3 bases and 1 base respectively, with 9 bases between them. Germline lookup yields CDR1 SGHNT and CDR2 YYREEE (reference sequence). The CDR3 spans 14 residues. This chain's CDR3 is CASSSGLRTDTQYF. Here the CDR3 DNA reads TGTGCCAGCAGCTCGGGACTCCGCACAGATACGCAGTATTTT.

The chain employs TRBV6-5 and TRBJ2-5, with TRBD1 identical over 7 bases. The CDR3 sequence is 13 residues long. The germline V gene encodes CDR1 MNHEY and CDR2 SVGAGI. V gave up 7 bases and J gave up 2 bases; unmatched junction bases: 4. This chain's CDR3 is CASKGDSQETQYF. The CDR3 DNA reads TGTGCCAGCAAGGGGGACAGTCAAGAGACCCAGTACTTC.

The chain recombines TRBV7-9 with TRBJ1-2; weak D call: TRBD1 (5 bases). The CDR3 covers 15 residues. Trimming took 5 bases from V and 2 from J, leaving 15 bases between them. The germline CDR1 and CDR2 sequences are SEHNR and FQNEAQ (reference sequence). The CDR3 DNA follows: TGTGCCAGCAGCCCAAGTGTAGGGGAAAACTATGGCTACACCTTC. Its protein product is CASSPSVGENYGYTF.

The CDR3 reads CASSTQDRGTEAFF. The CDR3 region has the DNA TGTGCCAGCAGTACTCAGGACAGGGGTACTGAAGCTTTCTTT. The V and J genes are TRBV6-5 and TRBJ1-1, with 9 bases identical to TRBD1. This CDR3 has 14 residues. Germline lookup yields CDR1 MNHEY and CDR2 SVGAGI. V shed 5 bases and J 5 bases; nucleotides not matched to a gene: 6.

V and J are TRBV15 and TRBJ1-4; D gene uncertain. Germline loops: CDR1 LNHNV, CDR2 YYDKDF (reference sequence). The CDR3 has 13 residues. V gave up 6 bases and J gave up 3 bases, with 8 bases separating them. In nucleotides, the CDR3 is TGTGCCACCAGACGGGTTTCTAATGAAAAACTGTTTTTT. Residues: CATRRVSNEKLFF. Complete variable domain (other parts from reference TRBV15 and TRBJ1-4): DAMVIQNPRYQVTQFGKPVTLSCSQTLNHNVMYWYQQKSSQAPKLLFHYYDKDFNNEADTPDNFQSRRPNTSFCFLDIRSPGLGDTAMYLCATRRVSNEKLFFGSGTQLSVL.

The CDR3 loop is CASSAARVFTF. CDR3 DNA: TGTGCCAGCAGTGCGGCCAGGGTATTTACCTTC. The V and J genes are TRBV25-1 and TRBJ1-2; the D gene is possibly TRBD1 (5 bases). The V end was cut by 4 bases, the J end by 14 bases, with 14 bases between. Looked up from germline, CDR1 is MGHDK and CDR2 is SYGVNS. The CDR3 is made up of 11 amino acids.

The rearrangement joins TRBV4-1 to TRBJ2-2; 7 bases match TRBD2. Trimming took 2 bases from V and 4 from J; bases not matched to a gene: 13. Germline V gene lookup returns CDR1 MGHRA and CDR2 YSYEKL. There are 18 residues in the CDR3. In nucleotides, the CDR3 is TGCGCCAGCAGCCAACCTTTTACCTCTAGCGGTCCCACCGGGGAGCTGTTTTTT. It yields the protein CASSQPFTSSGPTGELFF.

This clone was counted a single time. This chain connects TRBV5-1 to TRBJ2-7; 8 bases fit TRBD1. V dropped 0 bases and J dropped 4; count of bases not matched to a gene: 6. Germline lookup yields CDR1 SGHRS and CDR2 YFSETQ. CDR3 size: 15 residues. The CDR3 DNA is TGCGCCAGCAGCTTGGGCACAGGGGGACAATACGAGCAGTACTTC. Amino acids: CASSLGTGGQYEQYF.

CDR3 nucleotide sequence: TGTGCCAGCAGTGTCGCAGGGGATCTGCCCGGAAACACCATATATTTT. Protein sequence: CASSVAGDLPGNTIYF. The rearrangement links TRBV6-1 to TRBJ1-3; TRBD1 might be the D (6 bases). CDR1 is MNHNS, CDR2 SASEGT, per germline. This CDR3 comprises 16 residues. Trimming removed 4 bases from V and 4 bases from J, with 17 bases in between.

The CDR3 DNA is TGTGCCAGCGGGGGGGGAGGAAACACCATATATTTT. Translation gives CASGGGGNTIYF. V gene TRBV3-1 (or the pseudogene TRBV3-2) combines with J gene TRBJ1-3; a possible D gene is TRBD1 (5 bases). Germline V gene data show CDR1 as LGHDT and CDR2 as YNNKEL (reference sequence). Trimming shortened V by 8 bases and J by 4 bases, and 9 bases separated the two germline ends. The CDR3 is 12 residues long.

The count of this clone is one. CDR3 residues: CASSGRMTGGWSYNEQFF. In nucleotides, the CDR3 is TGTGCCAGCAGTGGCCGCATGACAGGGGGATGGTCCTACAATGAGCAGTTCTTC. The V call is TRBV6-1, the J call TRBJ2-1; 9 bases fit TRBD1. Trimming at V came to 4 bases and at J to 1 base, leaving 11 bases not matched to a gene. The CDR3 length is 18 residues. Germline CDR1 reads MNHNS; CDR2 reads SASEGT.

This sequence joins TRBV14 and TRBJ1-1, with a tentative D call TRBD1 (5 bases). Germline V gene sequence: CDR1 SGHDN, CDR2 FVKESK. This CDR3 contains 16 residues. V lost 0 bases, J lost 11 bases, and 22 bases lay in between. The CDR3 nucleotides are TGTGCCAGCAGCCAAGATAAGGGGATCGGGCCGATGGGGGCTTTCTTT. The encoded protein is CASSQDKGIGPMGAFF.

The CDR3, as DNA: TGTGCCAGCACCGAAAGATCCGGTAGCTCCTACGAGCAGTACTTC. Translated: CASTERSGSSYEQYF. The chain is built from TRBV5-4 and TRBJ2-7; no clear D. The germline V gene encodes CDR1 SGHNT and CDR2 YYREEE (reference sequence). V dropped 6 bases and J dropped 0 bases, with 16 bases sitting between them. This CDR3 is built from 15 residues.